These 24 T cell receptor beta chains were all obtained from the same sample, sequenced in a study of post-analysis software for immune sequencing data. Whole-study results and caveats: Patients used about 5 TRBV segments, including TRBV5-6, TRBV5-1 and TRBV20-1, more often than controls.

Their antigen targets remain unknown. TCR beta libraries were prepared from cDNA with unique molecular identifiers. Using its own MiXCR run on the PCR reads, TCRdb lists one record per CDR3 protein. This sample carries roughly 800,000 distinct CDR3 sequences, around 53% of them seen once, and the ten largest clones take approximately 4.5%. Material: blood. The receptor set was obtained from a girl between 5 and 17 years old with multiple sclerosis.

The V call is TRBV12-3 or TRBV12-4, the J call TRBJ1-6; no clear D gene. Trimming cost V 5 bases and J 5 bases, with 13 bases left between them. This CDR3 comprises 15 residues. CDR3 sequence: CASSGAGSNNSPLHF. As DNA, the CDR3 is TGTGCCAGCAGTGGAGCCGGGAGTAATAATTCACCCCTCCACTTT.

The chain joins TRBV3-1 to TRBJ1-2; D might be TRBD1 (5 bases). The CDR3 has 15 residues. The germline V gene has CDR1 LGHDT and CDR2 YNNKEL (reference sequence). The V end was cut by 0 bases, the J end by 4 bases, with 12 bases between. CDR3 residues: CASSQEAGRGYGYTF. As DNA, the CDR3 is TGTGCCAGCAGCCAAGAAGCAGGGAGGGGCTATGGCTACACCTTC.

The chain employs TRBV20-1 and TRBJ1-2; TRBD1 might be the D (6 bases). Between the trimmed V and J ends, which lost 6 bases and 7 bases, there was a span of 21 bases. Germline V gene lookup returns CDR1 DFQATT and CDR2 SNEGSKA (reference sequence). The CDR3 runs to 14 residues. CDR3 sequence: CSAPEQGGIPGYTF. The CDR3 DNA is TGCAGTGCCCCAGAACAGGGCGGAATCCCTGGCTACACCTTC.

The chain employs TRBV29-1 and TRBJ2-7; D gene unclear. The CDR3 length is 11 residues. V lost 7 bases and J 6 bases, leaving 13 bases between the germline ends. Germline-derived CDR1 and CDR2 are SQVTM and ANQGSEA. The CDR3 bases are TGCAGCGGTGGAAGTTTGGGCGAGCAGTACTTC. Translating it yields CSGGSLGEQYF.

In this sample, this clonotype turned up a few times. The chain couples TRBV18 to TRBJ1-2; D gene uncertain. With 4 bases removed from V and 3 bases from J, the gap between germline ends came to 18 bases. The CDR3 has 16 amino acids. CDR1 and CDR2 (germline): KGHSH, LQKENI. The CDR3 nucleotides read TGTGCCAGCTCACGCCAAGCAGGCCCGCTCCACTATGGCTACACCTTC. Amino acid sequence: CASSRQAGPLHYGYTF.

The chain joins TRBV11-1 to TRBJ2-4; 7 bases line up with TRBD2. The DNA end lines up better with TRBJ2-7; the J call may be wrong. Germline CDR1 SGHAT, CDR2 FQDESV (reference sequence). This CDR3 is 17 amino acids long. As DNA, the CDR3 is TGTGCCAGCAGCTTAGCGTCGGCTAGGAGCGGGATCCACGAGCAGTACTTC. It is translated as CASSLASARSGIHEQYF.

This clonotype was detected only once. The chain is built from TRBV20-1 and TRBJ2-7; possible D gene TRBD2, 6 bases. Germline values: CDR1 DFQATT, CDR2 SNEGSKA (reference sequence). The CDR3 is 14 amino acids. V lost 1 base and J 6 bases, leaving 16 bases between the germline ends. In nucleotides, the CDR3 is TGCAGTGCTAGAGGTCCAGCTTCTAGCGCCGAGCAGTACTTC. Encoded protein: CSARGPASSAEQYF.

This sequence joins TRBV7-3 and TRBJ1-1, with D perhaps TRBD1 (5 bases). V was trimmed by 3 bases and J by 3 bases, leaving 11 bases between them. The germline CDR1 and CDR2 sequences are SGHTA and FQGTGA. The CDR3 loop spans 14 amino acids. The CDR3 sequence is CASSLQGGYTEAFF. The CDR3 DNA sequence: TGTGCCAGCAGCTTGCAGGGAGGGTACACTGAAGCTTTCTTT.

To note about this clonotype: A junction end diverges from the germline sequence, so it may reflect a read error. The chain employs TRBV20-1 and TRBJ2-7, with TRBD1 matching over 7 bases. The CDR3 is 14 amino acids. Germline loops: CDR1 DFQATT, CDR2 SNEGSKA (reference sequence). CDR3 sequence reads: CSASPTGVVYEQYF. The CDR3 nucleotides are TGTAGTGCTAGTCCTACAGGGGTCGTCTACGAGCAGTACTTC.

This chain joins TRBV20-1 and TRBJ2-5, with 13 bases fitting TRBD2. CDR1 and CDR2 from the germline V gene are DFQATT and SNEGSKA (reference sequence). J gave up 3 bases and V 4 bases, and 8 bases lay outside the gene matches. CDR3 length: 16 amino acids. The CDR3 sequence: CSATGGTSGVKETQYF. The CDR3 DNA reads as TGCAGTGCTACTGGGGGGACTAGCGGGGTAAAAGAGACCCAGTACTTC.

The chain is built from TRBV21-1 and TRBJ2-1; the DNA was not compared with TRBD2, the D call given in the table. TRBV21-1 is tagged as a pseudogene. The CDR3 loop spans 18 amino acids. In DNA form, the CDR3 reads TGTGCCATTATCGGGGCTAGCGGGAGGGCCGGATCCTACAATGAGCAGTTCTTC. Translated, it gives CAIIGASGRAGSYNEQFF.

The rearrangement uses TRBV15 and TRBJ2-7; 11 bases match TRBD2. The germline gives CDR1 LNHNV, CDR2 YYDKDF (reference sequence). The CDR3 runs to 17 residues. Trimming took 0 bases from V and 4 from J; bases not matched to a gene: 8. The CDR3 DNA follows: TGTGCCACCAGCAGAGATTGGGGGACTAGCGGTTCATACGAGCAGTACTTC. This sequence encodes CATSRDWGTSGSYEQYF.

The chain recombines TRBV20-1 with TRBJ2-3; 8 nucleotides align to TRBD1. With V trimmed by 3 bases and J by 2 bases, 7 bases remained unmatched. Germline CDR1 and CDR2: DFQATT and SNEGSKA (reference sequence). This CDR3 has 15 amino acids. The CDR3 sequence is CSASGQGTPTDTQYF. In nucleotides, the CDR3 is TGCAGTGCTAGTGGACAGGGAACCCCCACAGATACGCAGTATTTT.

The CDR3 spells CASSLAEGGFDNEQFF. For the CDR3, the DNA is TGCGCCAGCAGCTTGGCCGAAGGGGGCTTCGACAATGAGCAGTTCTTC. The chain has TRBV5-1 and TRBJ2-1, with 7 bases lining up with TRBD1. CDR3 length: 16 amino acids. Germline CDR1 is SGHRS and CDR2 is YFSETQ. Germline trimming cut 0 bases from V and 5 bases from J; bases unmatched to any gene: 8.

CDR3 sequence reads: CASSSYTQELETQYF. The CDR3 DNA is TGTGCCAGCAGTTCTTATACACAGGAGCTAGAGACCCAGTACTTC. This chain connects TRBV12-3 or TRBV12-4 to TRBJ2-5, with D perhaps matching TRBD1 (5 bases). The CDR3 is 15 residues long. Trimming shortened V by 4 bases and J by 4 bases, and 16 bases separated the two germline ends.

The chain uses TRBV18 and TRBJ1-3; the match to TRBD1 covers 7 bases. This CDR3 is built from 15 residues. Trimming at V came to 5 bases and at J to 0 bases, leaving 4 bases not matched to a gene. Germline V gene lookup returns CDR1 KGHSH and CDR2 LQKENI. CDR3 sequence (DNA): TGTGCCAGCTCAACCGGGACAGACTCTGGAAACACCATATATTTT. Protein: CASSTGTDSGNTIYF. The full variable domain, rest sourced from reference TRBV18 and TRBJ1-3, is NAGVMQNPRHLVRRRGQEARLRCSPMKGHSHVYWYRQLPEEGLKFMVYLQKENIIDESGMPKERFSAEFPKEGPSILRIQQVVRGDSAAYFCASSTGTDSGNTIYFGEGSWLTVV.

This clonotype was observed a few times. The chain joins TRBV6-1 to TRBJ2-4; TRBD2 matches 7 bases. The CDR3 has 17 amino acids. The germline gives CDR1 MNHNS, CDR2 SASEGT. V dropped 6 bases and J dropped 5; count of bases not matched to a gene: 16. CDR3 in DNA: TGTGCCAGCAGGGACCTAGGAGGCGGGGGAAGGGAAAACATTCAGTACTTC. Its protein is CASRDLGGGGRENIQYF.

The genes are TRBV2 and TRBJ1-1, with D unresolved. This CDR3 contains 13 residues. V dropped 4 bases and J dropped 11 bases, with 17 bases sitting between them. CDR1 and CDR2 from the germline V gene are SNHLY and FYNNEI. The CDR3 DNA sequence: TGTGCCAGCAGTGCATCCTCGGAGGGAGGTGCTTTCTTT. It encodes CASSASSEGGAFF.

The chain combines TRBV6-5 with TRBJ1-4; D gene unclear. The germline V gene has CDR1 MNHEY and CDR2 SVGAGI. The CDR3 has 15 amino acids. With 6 bases removed from V and 3 bases from J, the gap between germline ends came to 14 bases. CDR3 sequence reads: CASSLAAFPNEKLFF. The CDR3 DNA reads as TGTGCCAGCAGCCTCGCTGCATTCCCTAATGAAAAACTGTTTTTT.

This sequence joins TRBV6-2 or TRBV6-3 and TRBJ1-5; D uncertain. This CDR3 is built from 15 residues. Germline CDR1 and CDR2: MNHEY and SVGEGT. Trimming left V 3 bases short and J 1 base short, with 10 bases between. The CDR3 DNA is TGTGCCAGCAGTTATCGGGGTGGCAGCAATCAGCCCCAGCATTTT. This gives the protein CASSYRGGSNQPQHF.

This clonotype was seen only once. The gene calls are TRBV20-1 and TRBJ2-1; 7 bases line up with TRBD1. CDR1 and CDR2 from the germline V gene are DFQATT and SNEGSKA (reference sequence). The CDR3 spans 14 residues. V gave up 5 bases and J gave up 4 bases; unmatched junction bases: 8. The CDR3 protein is CSAALRGSYNEQFF. The CDR3 bases are TGCAGTGCTGCCCTCAGGGGGTCTTACAATGAGCAGTTCTTC.

This rearrangement joins TRBV29-1 to TRBJ2-7; the D gene is possibly TRBD2 (5 bases). Trimming removed 4 bases from V and 3 bases from J, with 7 bases in between. Germline loops: CDR1 SQVTM, CDR2 ANQGSEA. CDR3 length: 11 residues. The CDR3 region has the DNA TGCAGCGTTGCCGCGGGCTACGAGCAGTACTTC. Residues: CSVAAGYEQYF.

CDR3 region: CSANTGGLEAFF. The CDR3 DNA follows: TGCAGTGCTAATACAGGAGGCCTCGAAGCTTTCTTT. The gene calls are TRBV20-1 and TRBJ1-1; a weak D match, TRBD1 (5 bases). From germline, CDR1 is DFQATT and CDR2 SNEGSKA (reference sequence). The CDR3 runs to 12 residues. Trimming left V 4 bases short and J 8 bases short, with 14 bases between.

This chain connects TRBV7-2 to TRBJ2-3; tentative D call: TRBD2 (5 bases). The germline CDR1 and CDR2 sequences are SGHTA and FQGNSA. This CDR3 spans 15 amino acids. Trimming pared 2 bases from V and 2 bases from J, leaving 11 bases between. The CDR3 DNA is TGTGCCAGCAGCTTACGTGTTAGCGACACAGATACGCAGTATTTT. Its protein product is CASSLRVSDTDTQYF.